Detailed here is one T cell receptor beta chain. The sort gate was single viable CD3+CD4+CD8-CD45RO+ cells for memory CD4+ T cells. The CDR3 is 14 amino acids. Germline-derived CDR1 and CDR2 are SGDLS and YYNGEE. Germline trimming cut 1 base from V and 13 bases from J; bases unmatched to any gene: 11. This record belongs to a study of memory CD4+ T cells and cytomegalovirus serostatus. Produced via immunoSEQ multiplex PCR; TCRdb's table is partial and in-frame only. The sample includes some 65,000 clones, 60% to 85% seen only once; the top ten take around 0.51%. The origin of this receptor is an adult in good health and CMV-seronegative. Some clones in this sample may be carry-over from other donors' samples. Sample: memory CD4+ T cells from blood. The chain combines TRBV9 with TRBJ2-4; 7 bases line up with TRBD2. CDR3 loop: CASSVNPTGGEQYF. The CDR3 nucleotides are TGTGCCAGCAGCGTAAACCCCACGGGAGGAGAGCAGTACTTC.